One sample yielded the 31 T cell receptor beta chains listed below, sequenced in a study of tissue T cells after allogeneic stem cell transplantation. TCRdb keeps only in-frame clones here, not all; method: immunoSEQ multiplex PCR. The sample lists about 6,800 clones; approximately 50% were seen once. Source: duodenum tissue, taken at autopsy. The receptors originated from a female donor older than 55 with lung cancer.

The chain uses TRBV27 and TRBJ2-2, with unresolved D. CDR3 size: 15 residues. V lost 3 bases and J 1 base, leaving 9 bases between the germline ends. Germline lookup yields CDR1 MNHEY and CDR2 SMNVEV (reference sequence). The CDR3 sequence is CASSLGLGNTGELFF. The CDR3 DNA reads as TGTGCCAGCAGTTTGGGTTTGGGGAACACCGGGGAGCTGTTTTTT.

The chain recombines TRBV24-1 with TRBJ2-2; no firm D call. This CDR3 is 16 amino acids long. Trimming took off 3 bases at V and 0 bases at J, with 10 bases between the two ends. Germline assignment: CDR1 KGHDR and CDR2 SFDVKD. DNA for the CDR3: TGTGCCACCAGTGATAGTAGGACGGCGAACACCGGGGAGCTGTTTTTT. As protein: CATSDSRTANTGELFF.

This chain uses TRBV19 with TRBJ2-7, with D hard to call. V shed 4 bases and J shed 5 bases, with 9 bases lying between them. This CDR3 has 12 residues. Germline V gene data show CDR1 as LNHDA and CDR2 as SQIVND (reference sequence). This chain's CDR3 is CASSSTGHEQYF. The DNA of the CDR3 is TGTGCCAGTAGTAGCACTGGCCACGAGCAGTACTTC.

The rearrangement joins TRBV30 to TRBJ2-3; the D gene is possibly TRBD2 (5 bases). Germline assignment: CDR1 GTSNPN and CDR2 SVGIG (reference sequence). The CDR3 length is 13 residues. V lost 4 bases, J lost 8 bases, and 16 bases lay in between. The CDR3 nucleotides read TGTGCCTGGACACGAGGGAGTAGGCTTACGCAGTATTTT. It encodes CAWTRGSRLTQYF.

This clone was detected only a few times. The rearrangement uses TRBV18 and TRBJ1-2; 11 bases map to TRBD1. The trim removed 2 bases at V and 8 bases at J, leaving 4 bases unmatched. This CDR3 has 14 residues. Germline CDR1 reads KGHSH; CDR2 reads LQKENI. As DNA, the CDR3 is TGTGCCAGCTCACCAGGACAGGGGGCTCGGGGCTACACCTTC. Its translation: CASSPGQGARGYTF.

This chain links TRBV10-3 with TRBJ1-1, with 7 bases aligning to TRBD1. This CDR3 comprises 15 residues. Germline V gene sequence: CDR1 ENHRY, CDR2 SYGVKD. Losses at the gene ends were 3 bases for V and 1 base for J; bases not matched to a gene: 5. The CDR3 protein is CAISDPGQPNTEAFF. The CDR3 nucleotides are TGTGCCATCAGTGATCCGGGACAGCCGAACACTGAAGCTTTCTTT.

The V call is TRBV9, the J call TRBJ2-1, with 10 nucleotides matching TRBD2. Germline V CDR1 and CDR2: SGDLS, YYNGEE. Unmatched junction bases numbered 7, after V lost 6 bases and J lost 13 bases. CDR3 length: 12 amino acids. In nucleotides, the CDR3 is TGTGCCAGCAACTCCCAGCGGGGGGGACAGTTCTTC. Protein sequence: CASNSQRGGQFF.

CDR3 nucleotides: TGTGCCAGCTCACCATCCAGGGGGGTAGGGGGCGAGCAGTACTTC. It is translated as CASSPSRGVGGEQYF. This sequence joins TRBV18 and TRBJ2-7, with D perhaps TRBD1 (7 bases). The CDR3 has 15 amino acids. In germline, CDR1 is KGHSH, CDR2 LQKENI. With 2 bases removed from V and 6 bases from J, the gap between germline ends came to 17 bases.

This clone was counted a single time. J is TRBJ2-7 and V is TRBV7-3, with 7 bases fitting TRBD1. V shed 5 bases, J shed 0 bases, and the junction held 7 bases outside the gene matches. CDR3 length: 15 amino acids. Germline V gene lookup returns CDR1 SGHTA and CDR2 FQGTGA. Here the CDR3 DNA reads TGTGCCAGCAGCCTGGCCGGGGACAGCTCCTACGAGCAGTACTTC. Translating gives CASSLAGDSSYEQYF.

The chain employs TRBV5-1 and TRBJ2-1; D not certain. This CDR3 comprises 13 residues. Germline lookup yields CDR1 SGHRS and CDR2 YFSETQ. The V gene lost 0 bases and the J gene lost 3 bases, with 4 bases spanning the gap. The CDR3 DNA follows: TGCGCCAGCAGCTTGGTTTACTACAATGAGCAGTTCTTC. Amino acids: CASSLVYYNEQFF.

V usage is TRBV16 and J usage is TRBJ1-2, with TRBD1 matching over 7 bases. V shed 2 bases, J shed 5 bases, and the junction held 8 bases outside the gene matches. Germline V gene sequence: CDR1 KGHSY, CDR2 FQNENV. The CDR3 totals 15 residues. The CDR3 region has the DNA TGTGCCAGCAGCCAAAAGCGGGACAGCCCATATGGCTACACCTTC. This sequence encodes CASSQKRDSPYGYTF.

This clone appeared a few times. The V and J genes are TRBV5-1 and TRBJ1-1; D not certain. Germline lookup yields CDR1 SGHRS and CDR2 YFSETQ. With 3 bases removed from V and 2 bases from J, the gap between germline ends came to 11 bases. The CDR3 length is 14 residues. The CDR3 bases are TGCGCCAGCAGCTCGATGACCCCCAACACTGAAGCTTTCTTT. It is translated as CASSSMTPNTEAFF.

This clone was counted a few times. The chain carries TRBV5-4 and TRBJ1-1; D remains unclear. CDR1 and CDR2 from the germline V gene are SGHNT and YYREEE (reference sequence). The length of the CDR3 is 15 residues. V gave up 1 base and J gave up 1 base, with 11 bases separating them. CDR3 in amino acids: CASSLFRRRNTEAFF. In DNA form, the CDR3 reads TGTGCCAGCAGCTTGTTCAGGAGAAGGAACACTGAAGCTTTCTTT.

V gene TRBV5-1 combines with J gene TRBJ1-1, with D possibly being TRBD1 (5 bases). The CDR3 length is 13 residues. Trimming pared 0 bases from V and 5 bases from J, leaving 8 bases between. The germline V gene encodes CDR1 SGHRS and CDR2 YFSETQ. In nucleotides, the CDR3 is TGCGCCAGCAGCTTGGCCTGGGGGACTGAAGCTTTCTTT. Its protein is CASSLAWGTEAFF.

The chain is built from TRBV4-1 and TRBJ2-7; 10 nucleotides match TRBD1. CDR1 is MGHRA and CDR2 is YSYEKL in the germline V gene. Trimming took 4 bases from V and 2 from J; bases not matched to a gene: 11. CDR3 length: 17 amino acids. This chain's CDR3 is CASSPLAGTGVAYEQYF. The CDR3 DNA reads TGCGCCAGCAGCCCTTTAGCAGGGACAGGGGTCGCCTACGAGCAGTACTTC.

The genes are TRBV27 and TRBJ2-2; D ambiguous. The V gene's germline CDR1 is MNHEY and CDR2 SMNVEV (reference sequence). Trimming pared 6 bases from V and 5 bases from J, leaving 19 bases between. The CDR3 is 16 residues long. The CDR3, as DNA: TGTGCCAGCAGGGGTACCCTTGGGATGGGAACCGGGGAGCTGTTTTTT. Its translation is CASRGTLGMGTGELFF.

This clone qualifies as medium-sized. CDR3 loop: CASSLGRRIRQSANYGYTF. For the CDR3, the DNA is TGTGCCAGCAGCTTAGGTCGGCGGATTAGACAGAGTGCTAACTATGGCTACACCTTC. The V call is TRBV7-3, the J call TRBJ1-2; maybe TRBD1 (5 bases). Per germline, CDR1 SGHTA and CDR2 FQGTGA. The CDR3 contains 19 residues. V was cut by 2 bases and J by 0 bases, with 22 bases left in between.

The rearrangement joins TRBV5-1 to TRBJ1-4; D is unclear. The V gene's germline CDR1 is SGHRS and CDR2 YFSETQ. The CDR3 contains 13 residues. Trimming removed 5 bases at V and 5 bases at J, with 10 bases between. The CDR3 nucleotides are TGCGCCAGCAGATACAGCCGAAATGAAAAACTGTTTTTT. Protein product: CASRYSRNEKLFF.

Sample share makes this clone medium-sized (0.01 to 0.1%). V is TRBV5-6 and J is TRBJ2-1; TRBD1 is a possible D gene (6 bases). CDR1 and CDR2 (germline): SGHDT, YYEEEE. The germline V and J ends were trimmed by 6 bases and 4 bases, with 17 bases remaining between them. The CDR3 contains 15 residues. Here the CDR3 DNA reads TGTGCCAGCACCCGAGACAGGTCATTTTACAATGAGCAGTTCTTC. It encodes CASTRDRSFYNEQFF. Full variable domain (rest looked up from reference TRBV5-6 and TRBJ2-1): DAGVTQSPTHLIKTRGQQVTLRCSPKSGHDTVSWYQQALGQGPQFIFQYYEEEERQRGNFPDRFSGHQFPNYSSELNVNALLLGDSALYLCASTRDRSFYNEQFFGPGTRLTVL.

This chain connects TRBV4-2 to TRBJ2-7; D is perhaps TRBD1 (5 bases). Germline V CDR1 and CDR2: LGHNA, YNFKEQ. The germline V and J ends were trimmed by 0 bases and 0 bases, with 9 bases remaining between them. The CDR3 has 15 residues. The CDR3: CASSQDIRVSYEQYF. The CDR3 coding sequence is TGTGCCAGCAGCCAAGATATCAGGGTCTCCTACGAGCAGTACTTC.

The chain combines TRBV6-6 with TRBJ1-1, with D tentatively TRBD1 (5 bases). From germline, CDR1 is MNHNY and CDR2 SVGAGI (reference sequence). Between the trimmed V and J ends, which lost 6 bases and 5 bases, there was a span of 13 bases. The CDR3 extends over 13 amino acids. The chain's CDR3 is CASRGSGGTEAFF. CDR3 DNA: TGTGCCAGCAGGGGCAGTGGGGGTACTGAAGCTTTCTTT.

This sequence joins TRBV6-5 and TRBJ1-2, with 7 bases identical to TRBD1. The V gene's germline CDR1 is MNHEY and CDR2 SVGAGI. V gave up 7 bases and J gave up 2 bases; unmatched junction bases: 4. The CDR3 has 13 residues. DNA of the CDR3: TGTGCCAGCACCCCGACAGGGAACTATGGCTACACCTTC. Its protein product is CASTPTGNYGYTF.

This clone was detected only a few times. The genes are TRBV5-1 and TRBJ2-4, with D perhaps assigned TRBD1 or TRBD2 (5 bases each). The CDR3 spans 15 residues. V lost 0 bases and J 2 bases, leaving 9 bases between the germline ends. Germline CDR1 is SGHRS and CDR2 is YFSETQ. The DNA for the CDR3 is TGCGCCAGCAGCTTGGATGGGGGAACCAAAAACATTCAGTACTTC. Protein product: CASSLDGGTKNIQYF.

The chain employs TRBV30 and TRBJ1-1, with 7 nucleotides matching TRBD1. The CDR3 covers 13 residues. The germline gives CDR1 GTSNPN, CDR2 SVGIG (reference sequence). The V gene end was trimmed by 2 bases and the J gene end by 6 bases; junction bases not matched to a gene: 6. The CDR3 sequence is CAWSIKGAAEAFF. DNA for the CDR3: TGTGCCTGGAGTATCAAGGGGGCTGCTGAAGCTTTCTTT. The complete variable domain, with remaining parts taken from reference TRBV30 and TRBJ1-1, reads SQTIHQWPATLVQPVGSPLSLECTVEGTSNPNLYWYRQAAGRGLQLLFYSVGIGQISSEVPQNLSASRPQDRQFILSSKKLLLSDSGFYLCAWSIKGAAEAFFGQGTRLTVV.

The rearrangement links TRBV19 to TRBJ2-1; D is undetermined. Germline CDR1 reads LNHDA; CDR2 reads SQIVND (reference sequence). The CDR3 contains 16 residues. Deletions cut 3 bases from V and 2 bases from J, with 14 bases between. This chain's CDR3 is CASSIRPSRTYNEQFF. The CDR3 nucleotides read TGTGCCAGTAGTATCCGGCCCTCCCGAACCTACAATGAGCAGTTCTTC.

The rearrangement uses TRBV18 and TRBJ1-2; 12 positions agree with TRBD1. CDR3 length: 16 amino acids. The germline gives CDR1 KGHSH, CDR2 LQKENI. The ends lost 0 bases at V and 7 bases at J; junction bases unmatched: 6. The CDR3 is CASSPPLPGQGAGYTF. DNA for the CDR3: TGTGCCAGCTCACCACCTTTGCCGGGACAGGGGGCTGGCTACACCTTC.

The chain recombines TRBV7-9 with TRBJ1-4; TRBD1 might be the D (6 bases). CDR1 and CDR2 from the germline V gene are SEHNR and FQNEAQ (reference sequence). V lost 3 bases and J 7 bases, leaving 12 bases between the germline ends. There are 14 residues in the CDR3. The CDR3 sequence is CASSLPQGSEKLFF. The CDR3 DNA reads as TGTGCCAGCAGCTTGCCGCAGGGGAGTGAAAAACTGTTTTTT.

CDR3: CASSRQTNEKLFF. CDR3 DNA sequence: TGCGCCAGCTCGCGACAGACTAATGAAAAACTGTTTTTT. This chain uses TRBV5-1 with TRBJ1-4, with a possible D match to TRBD1 (5 bases). V lost 7 bases and J lost 2, with 9 bases in between. The V gene's germline CDR1 is SGHRS and CDR2 YFSETQ. The CDR3 is made up of 13 amino acids.

The chain employs TRBV7-2 and TRBJ1-2; D may be TRBD1 (5 bases). Between the trimmed V and J ends, which lost 2 bases and 6 bases, there was a span of 13 bases. The CDR3 is 14 residues long. Germline lookup yields CDR1 SGHTA and CDR2 FQGNSA. The CDR3, as DNA: TGTGCCAGCAGCTTAAGTTGGTCAGGGAATGGCTACACCTTC. It specifies CASSLSWSGNGYTF.

This chain connects TRBV9 to TRBJ2-1; D remains ambiguous. The V gene's germline CDR1 is SGDLS and CDR2 YYNGEE. Trimming stripped 0 bases from V and 2 bases from J, with 9 bases between. This CDR3 region has 15 residues. The CDR3 DNA reads as TGTGCCAGCAGCGTAGCTTACGACCCCTACAATGAGCAGTTCTTC. It codes for CASSVAYDPYNEQFF.

The chain is built from TRBV11-3 and TRBJ2-7; 7 nucleotides match TRBD1. Germline V gives CDR1 SGHNT, CDR2 YENEEA. The CDR3 is made up of 16 amino acids. The V gene end was trimmed by 1 base and the J gene end by 2 bases; junction bases not matched to a gene: 8. The CDR3 loop is CASSLGSLGGTYEQYF. CDR3 in DNA: TGTGCCAGCAGCTTAGGGTCTTTAGGGGGCACCTACGAGCAGTACTTC.